These 20 T cell receptor beta chains originate from one sample sequenced in a study of blood T cell repertoires in COVID-19. Assay: immunoSEQ multiplex PCR; the TCRdb copy retains only in-frame clones and omits some. The table lists 130,000 to 150,000 clones, more than 75% of them singletons, with approximately 6.2% in the top ten. The sequenced sample was peripheral blood. The receptors stem from a man aged 80 or over with acute or convalescent COVID-19.

The rearrangement links TRBV29-1 to TRBJ2-1; 7 bases agree with TRBD2. Germline V gives CDR1 SQVTM, CDR2 ANQGSEA. This CDR3 is 11 amino acids long. The CDR3 DNA reads TGCAGTCTTAGTCCGGGGGGTTCGGAGTTCTTC. It yields the protein CSLSPGGSEFF.

As for this clone: The same CDR3 arises from other DNA sequences in this sample as well. The chain joins TRBV5-1 to TRBJ2-2, with TRBD1 as a possible D gene (5 bases). V lost 4 bases and J 4 bases, leaving 11 bases between the germline ends. CDR1 SGHRS and CDR2 YFSETQ come from the germline V gene. The CDR3 contains 14 residues. In nucleotides, the CDR3 is TGCGCCAGCAGCCTGGGGCAGGGCACCGGGGAGCTGTTTTTT. Residues: CASSLGQGTGELFF. Filled out from reference TRBV5-1 and TRBJ2-2, the complete variable domain reads KAGVTQTPRYLIKTRGQQVTLSCSPISGHRSVSWYQQTPGQGLQFLFEYFSETQRNKGNFPGRFSGRQFSNSRSEMNVSTLELGDSALYLCASSLGQGTGELFFGEGSRLTVL.

The gene calls are TRBV5-1 and TRBJ2-2; 10 positions match TRBD2. With V trimmed by 1 base and J by 0 bases, 3 bases remained unmatched. Germline CDR1 and CDR2: SGHRS and YFSETQ. This CDR3 spans 17 amino acids. CDR3 nucleotides: TGCGCCAGCAGCTTGTTAGCGGGAGGCGCGAACACCGGGGAGCTGTTTTTT. Encoded protein: CASSLLAGGANTGELFF.

CDR3 loop: CATSDLGSGVDGELFF. The CDR3 nucleotides read TGTGCCACCAGTGATTTGGGCAGCGGGGTGGACGGGGAGCTGTTTTTT. The chain links TRBV24-1 to TRBJ2-2; 7 bases agree with TRBD2. Germline assignment: CDR1 KGHDR and CDR2 SFDVKD. There are 16 residues in the CDR3. V lost 0 bases and J lost 7; bases outside the gene matches: 7.

CDR3 residues: CAWSGRMLEETQYF. For the CDR3, the DNA is TGTGCCTGGAGTGGTCGAATGTTGGAGGAGACCCAGTACTTC. The chain joins TRBV30 to TRBJ2-5, with D unclear. Trimming took off 1 base at V and 5 bases at J, with 14 bases between the two ends. The CDR3 sequence is 14 residues long. Germline CDR1 is GTSNPN and CDR2 is SVGIG (reference sequence). The full variable domain, in which reference TRBV30 and TRBJ2-5 provide the parts outside the CDR3, is SQTIHQWPATLVQPVGSPLSLECTVEGTSNPNLYWYRQAAGRGLQLLFYSVGIGQISSEVPQNLSASRPQDRQFILSSKKLLLSDSGFYLCAWSGRMLEETQYFGPGTRLLVL.

J is TRBJ2-2 and V is TRBV27; TRBD1 might be the D (5 bases). The germline CDR1 and CDR2 sequences are MNHEY and SMNVEV (reference sequence). The CDR3 runs to 19 residues. V dropped 3 bases and J dropped 0 bases, with 20 bases sitting between them. The CDR3 region is CASSFGPPRWGANTGELFF. CDR3 nucleotides: TGTGCCAGCAGTTTCGGGCCACCTCGGTGGGGCGCGAACACCGGGGAGCTGTTTTTT.

The chain carries TRBV7-2 and TRBJ2-2; 11 nucleotides line up with TRBD2. In germline, CDR1 is SGHTA, CDR2 FQGNSA. V trimming: 1 base; J trimming: 8 bases; junction bases outside the gene matches: 6. The CDR3 spans 16 residues. CDR3 nucleotides: TGTGCCAGCAGCTTAGTAGCGGGAGGGCCCGCTGGGGAGCTGTTTTTT. Protein product: CASSLVAGGPAGELFF. Together with reference TRBV7-2 and TRBJ2-2, the CDR3 gives the full variable domain: GAGVSQSPSNKVTEKGKDVELRCDPISGHTALYWYRQSLGQGLEFLIYFQGNSAPDKSGLPSDRFSAERTGGSVSTLTIQRTQQEDSAVYLCASSLVAGGPAGELFFGEGSRLTVL.

The chain carries TRBV3-1 (or the pseudogene TRBV3-2) and TRBJ2-5; 9 nucleotides align to TRBD2. Germline V lookup: CDR1 LGHDT, CDR2 YNNKEL (reference sequence). Unmatched junction bases numbered 10, after V lost 4 bases and J lost 4 bases. The CDR3 contains 16 residues. This CDR3 is CASSRAGSGGRETQYF. For the CDR3, the DNA is TGTGCCAGCAGCCGAGCGGGTAGCGGGGGACGAGAGACCCAGTACTTC.

The V and J genes are TRBV28 and TRBJ2-7, with D maybe TRBD2 (6 bases). V shed 8 bases and J shed 7 bases, with 21 bases lying between them. This CDR3 comprises 14 residues. Germline CDR1 and CDR2: MDHEN and SYDVKM. The CDR3 bases are TGTGCCAGCGACGAAGGGACTGTTGTACGAGAGCAGTACTTC. This translates into CASDEGTVVREQYF.

This clone showed up just a few times. The chain uses TRBV6-5 and TRBJ1-2, with TRBD1 matching 7 bases. The ends lost 2 bases at V and 4 bases at J; junction bases unmatched: 4. Germline CDR1 is MNHEY and CDR2 is SVGAGI. This CDR3 contains 14 residues. Here the CDR3 DNA reads TGTGCCAGCAGTTACGACAGGGATGGCTATGGCTACACCTTC. It is translated as CASSYDRDGYGYTF.

J is TRBJ1-1 and V is TRBV12-3 or TRBV12-4; TRBD1 might be the D (6 bases). The CDR3 length is 13 residues. V lost 3 bases, J lost 4 bases, and 9 bases lay in between. The CDR3 DNA reads TGTGCCAGCAGTTTTGCAGGGGTCACTGAAGCTTTCTTT. This encodes CASSFAGVTEAFF.

The V and J genes are TRBV6-5 and TRBJ2-3; TRBD2 is a possible D gene (6 bases). The V gene's germline CDR1 is MNHEY and CDR2 SVGAGI. Deletions cut 5 bases from V and 11 bases from J, with 17 bases between. This CDR3 contains 13 residues. The CDR3 DNA follows: TGTGCCAGCAGTCCCCAGGAGGGACTGGGGCAGTATTTT. Translated: CASSPQEGLGQYF.

The J gene is TRBJ1-6, the V gene TRBV2, with no clear D. This CDR3 contains 14 residues. Germline V CDR1 and CDR2: SNHLY, FYNNEI. The V end was cut by 6 bases, the J end by 0 bases, with 6 bases between. The CDR3 protein is CASSGVSYNSPLHF. CDR3 nucleotides: TGTGCCAGCAGCGGAGTCTCCTATAATTCACCCCTCCACTTT.

V usage is TRBV5-1 and J usage is TRBJ1-2; D is undetermined. This CDR3 spans 17 amino acids. The germline V gene has CDR1 SGHRS and CDR2 YFSETQ. V lost 5 bases and J 0 bases, leaving 20 bases between the germline ends. The CDR3 nucleotides are TGCGCCAGCAGTCCCCGGCCCCCGGGGTCAACTAACTATGGCTACACCTTC. This encodes CASSPRPPGSTNYGYTF.

The chain combines TRBV2 with TRBJ2-1; D may be TRBD1 (6 bases). CDR3 size: 15 residues. V was shortened by 6 bases and J by 5 bases, with 17 bases between the two germline ends. Germline CDR1 and CDR2: SNHLY and FYNNEI. The CDR3 protein is CASRRTGTLDNEQFF. Here the CDR3 DNA reads TGTGCCAGCAGGAGAACCGGGACACTTGACAATGAGCAGTTCTTC.

V usage is TRBV24-1 and J usage is TRBJ1-1; TRBD1 agrees at 9 bases. The CDR3 loop spans 16 amino acids. The germline V gene encodes CDR1 KGHDR and CDR2 SFDVKD. Losses at the gene ends were 6 bases for V and 1 base for J; bases not matched to a gene: 8. The CDR3 bases are TGTGCCACCAGTACCACAGGGGGACAGGGGAACACTGAAGCTTTCTTT. It codes for CATSTTGGQGNTEAFF.

V gene TRBV6-4 combines with J gene TRBJ2-2; TRBD1 might be the D (6 bases). With 4 bases removed from V and 4 bases from J, the gap between germline ends came to 10 bases. The length of the CDR3 is 14 residues. CDR1 and CDR2 from the germline V gene are MRHNA and SNTAGT. The CDR3 DNA reads TGTGCCAGCAGTGCACAGGGAGTCACCGGGGAGCTGTTTTTT. Amino acid sequence: CASSAQGVTGELFF.

This clone was recorded once. V usage is TRBV5-4 and J usage is TRBJ2-1; 12 bases fit TRBD2. Germline-derived CDR1 and CDR2 are SGHNT and YYREEE (reference sequence). The CDR3 loop spans 16 amino acids. The V and J ends lost 3 bases and 7 bases, in that order; junction bases with no gene match: 8. The CDR3 protein is CASSSELAGGRNEQFF. The CDR3 DNA follows: TGTGCCAGCAGCTCAGAACTAGCGGGAGGTAGGAATGAGCAGTTCTTC.

This sequence joins TRBV6-5 and TRBJ2-7; 7 bases fit TRBD1. Per germline, CDR1 MNHEY and CDR2 SVGAGI. J lost 4 bases, V lost 5 bases, and 8 bases had no gene match. The CDR3 is 14 residues long. The CDR3 DNA reads as TGTGCCAGCAGTCTCGGCAGGGGGATTTACGAGCAGTACTTC. Translated, it gives CASSLGRGIYEQYF.

The J gene is TRBJ2-7, the V gene TRBV25-1, with D possibly TRBD2 on 5 matching bases. The CDR3 totals 13 residues. V lost 6 bases, J lost 6 bases, and 15 bases lay in between. The germline V gene encodes CDR1 MGHDK and CDR2 SYGVNS. The DNA of the CDR3 is TGTGCCAGCAGAGTTTCGGACTTCTCCGAGCAGTACTTC. It specifies CASRVSDFSEQYF.